What follows are 23 T cell receptor beta chains derived from one specimen sequenced in a study of blood T cell repertoires in COVID-19. Sequenced by immunoSEQ multiplex PCR; TCRdb stores in-frame clones only, minus some. The sample records about 190,000 clones, 70% to 90% being singletons. The source material was peripheral blood. The receptor source for this set is a man aged 25 to 40 with acute or convalescent COVID-19.

The chain carries TRBV27 and TRBJ2-1, with 12 nucleotides matching TRBD2. The V gene end was trimmed by 7 bases and the J gene end by 7 bases; junction bases not matched to a gene: 8. The CDR3 runs to 15 residues. Germline CDR1 is MNHEY and CDR2 is SMNVEV (reference sequence). The CDR3 DNA is TGTGCCAGCACCCTAGCGGGGGGGCCACTAAATGAGCAGTTCTTC. Translation: CASTLAGGPLNEQFF.

CDR3 sequence reads: CASSIVAAGNTIYF. CDR3 nucleotide sequence: TGTGCCAGTAGTATAGTGGCGGCTGGAAACACCATATATTTT. J is TRBJ1-3 and V is TRBV19, with no clear D. Germline values: CDR1 LNHDA, CDR2 SQIVND (reference sequence). With 1 base removed from V and 2 bases from J, the gap between germline ends came to 6 bases. The CDR3 spans 14 residues. Filled out from reference TRBV19 and TRBJ1-3, the complete variable domain reads DGGITQSPKYLFRKEGQNVTLSCEQNLNHDAMYWYRQDPGQGLRLIYYSQIVNDFQKGDIAEGYSVSREKKESFPLTVTSAQKNPTAFYLCASSIVAAGNTIYFGEGSWLTVV.

V gene TRBV5-1 combines with J gene TRBJ2-5, with a weak D call TRBD2 (5 bases). Trimming took 0 bases from V and 4 from J, leaving 10 bases between them. Germline V gene data show CDR1 as SGHRS and CDR2 as YFSETQ. The CDR3 spans 14 residues. CDR3 protein: CASSLEPGTETQYF. CDR3 coding DNA: TGCGCCAGCAGCTTGGAGCCGGGAACAGAGACCCAGTACTTC.

V is TRBV7-9 and J is TRBJ1-2, with 9 bases fitting TRBD1. The CDR3 runs to 15 residues. Germline V gene lookup returns CDR1 SEHNR and CDR2 FQNEAQ (reference sequence). V lost 5 bases, J lost 2 bases, and 6 bases stayed unmatched. CDR3: CASSPQGAVNYGYTF. CDR3 DNA sequence: TGTGCCAGCAGCCCACAGGGGGCGGTAAACTATGGCTACACCTTC. The full variable domain, completed using reference TRBV7-9 and TRBJ1-2, is DTGVSQNPRHKITKRGQNVTFRCDPISEHNRLYWYRQTLGQGPEFLTYFQNEAQLEKSRLLSDRFSAERPKGSFSTLEIQRTEQGDSAMYLCASSPQGAVNYGYTFGSGTRLTVV.

The table lists this clone with a count of one. The chain combines TRBV28 with TRBJ1-2, with TRBD1 as a possible D gene (6 bases). CDR1 is MDHEN, CDR2 SYDVKM, per germline. Trimming stripped 2 bases from V and 5 bases from J, with 18 bases between. The CDR3 spans 16 residues. The DNA of the CDR3 is TGTGCCAGCAGTTTAGTCTTGCGGGCAGGGGTGTATGGCTACACCTTC. This translates into CASSLVLRAGVYGYTF.

The chain is built from TRBV5-6 and TRBJ1-2; possibly TRBD1 for D (6 bases). CDR1 is SGHDT, CDR2 YYEEEE, per germline. The V end was cut by 1 base, the J end by 7 bases, with 14 bases between. This CDR3 has 14 residues. CDR3: CASSLTQGLGGYTF. CDR3 sequence (DNA): TGTGCCAGCAGCTTGACACAGGGCTTGGGTGGCTACACCTTC.

The genes are TRBV3-1 (or the pseudogene TRBV3-2) and TRBJ2-2; no firm D call. The CDR3 is 12 residues long. Trimming cost V 0 bases and J 8 bases, with 4 bases left between them. Germline loops: CDR1 LGHDT, CDR2 YNNKEL (reference sequence). CDR3 protein: CASSQDSGELFF. The CDR3, as DNA: TGTGCCAGCAGCCAAGATAGTGGGGAGCTGTTTTTT.

The chain links TRBV5-8 to TRBJ2-6, with D possibly TRBD1 on 5 matching bases. Trimming took 4 bases from V and 1 from J, leaving 12 bases between them. The germline V gene encodes CDR1 SGHTS and CDR2 YDEGEE. This CDR3 comprises 16 residues. The CDR3 coding sequence is TGTGCCAGCAGCGACGCCCCAGGGTCTGGGGCCAACGTCCTGACTTTC. It specifies CASSDAPGSGANVLTF.

This rearrangement joins TRBV28 to TRBJ1-5; 9 bases are shared with TRBD1. J gave up 0 bases and V 6 bases, and 12 bases lay outside the gene matches. From germline, CDR1 is MDHEN and CDR2 SYDVKM. The CDR3 sequence is 18 residues long. Here the CDR3 DNA reads TGTGCCAGCAGAACCGGGACAGGGAATATATATAGCAATCAGCCCCAGCATTTT. Translating gives CASRTGTGNIYSNQPQHF.

The chain has TRBV7-9 and TRBJ2-7; TRBD2 might be the D (6 bases). CDR1 SEHNR and CDR2 FQNEAQ come from the germline V gene (reference sequence). V was trimmed by 2 bases and J by 2 bases, leaving 16 bases between them. The CDR3 has 16 amino acids. CDR3 residues: CASSLTDAGKAYEQYF. CDR3 in DNA: TGTGCCAGCAGCTTAACGGATGCGGGGAAAGCCTACGAGCAGTACTTC.

The chain is built from TRBV18 and TRBJ1-5; D is possibly TRBD1 (6 bases). Germline lookup yields CDR1 KGHSH and CDR2 LQKENI. This CDR3 contains 17 residues. V lost 6 bases and J lost 3, with 21 bases in between. DNA of the CDR3: TGTGCCAGCTCCCCGGAAACAGGGAGGGTTGACAATCAGCCCCAGCATTTT. It translates to CASSPETGRVDNQPQHF. The full variable domain, rest sourced from reference TRBV18 and TRBJ1-5, is NAGVMQNPRHLVRRRGQEARLRCSPMKGHSHVYWYRQLPEEGLKFMVYLQKENIIDESGMPKERFSAEFPKEGPSILRIQQVVRGDSAAYFCASSPETGRVDNQPQHFGDGTRLSIL.

The chain is built from TRBV2 and TRBJ2-1; D may be TRBD2 (7 bases). CDR3 size: 13 residues. Germline V gene data show CDR1 as SNHLY and CDR2 as FYNNEI. V was cut by 6 bases and J by 8 bases, with 14 bases left in between. CDR3 loop: CASRGGAYDEQFF. Written as DNA, the CDR3 is TGTGCCAGCAGGGGGGGGGCATACGATGAGCAGTTCTTC. Complete variable domain (other parts from reference TRBV2 and TRBJ2-1): EPEVTQTPSHQVTQMGQEVILRCVPISNHLYFYWYRQILGQKVEFLVSFYNNEISEKSEIFDDQFSVERPDGSNFTLKIRSTKLEDSAMYFCASRGGAYDEQFFGPGTRLTVL.

The rearrangement links TRBV28 to TRBJ1-1; 7 nucleotides match TRBD1. Per the germline V gene, CDR1 is MDHEN and CDR2 is SYDVKM. The CDR3 has 13 residues. V was pared by 5 bases and J by 4 bases, with 4 bases of the junction left unmatched. The CDR3 region is CASSTGARTEAFF. For the CDR3, the DNA is TGTGCCAGCAGTACAGGGGCACGCACTGAAGCTTTCTTT.

The rearrangement uses TRBV4-1 and TRBJ1-5; D ambiguous. The CDR3 extends over 15 amino acids. V lost 4 bases and J 0 bases, leaving 10 bases between the germline ends. Germline CDR1 MGHRA, CDR2 YSYEKL. CDR3 DNA: TGCGCCAGCAGCCTACACCCAAGTAGCAATCAGCCCCAGCATTTT. This encodes CASSLHPSSNQPQHF.

The genes are TRBV28 and TRBJ1-5; D is perhaps TRBD1 (5 bases). This CDR3 has 14 amino acids. Germline V gene sequence: CDR1 MDHEN, CDR2 SYDVKM. V dropped 5 bases and J dropped 0 bases, with 8 bases sitting between them. The CDR3 sequence is CASSMGGSNQPQHF. The CDR3 region has the DNA TGTGCCAGCAGTATGGGGGGTAGCAATCAGCCCCAGCATTTT.

The V gene is TRBV9, the J gene TRBJ2-3; D might be TRBD2 (6 bases). Germline V lookup: CDR1 SGDLS, CDR2 YYNGEE. V lost 0 bases to trimming and J lost 3 bases, with 8 bases between them. The CDR3 sequence is 14 residues long. In nucleotides, the CDR3 is TGTGCCAGCAGCGTAGTCGGGGGAACAGATACGCAGTATTTT. This translates into CASSVVGGTDTQYF.

There are a few counts of this clone. This chain's CDR3 is CASSVGWVRDTGELFF. The CDR3 nucleotides read TGTGCCAGCAGCGTAGGTTGGGTCAGGGACACCGGGGAGCTGTTTTTT. The chain joins TRBV9 to TRBJ2-2; D is perhaps TRBD1 (5 bases). Looked up from germline, CDR1 is SGDLS and CDR2 is YYNGEE. The CDR3 loop spans 16 amino acids. Trimming took 0 bases from V and 3 from J, leaving 12 bases between them.

J is TRBJ1-2 and V is TRBV5-6; 9 bases fit TRBD1. Germline trimming cut 4 bases from V and 7 bases from J; bases unmatched to any gene: 11. Per the germline V gene, CDR1 is SGHDT and CDR2 is YYEEEE. The CDR3 sequence is 15 residues long. The CDR3 loop reads CASSTWTGATFGYTF. DNA of the CDR3: TGTGCCAGCAGCACATGGACAGGGGCGACTTTTGGCTACACCTTC.

The rearrangement uses TRBV30 and TRBJ2-5; 7 bases fit TRBD2. There are 13 residues in the CDR3. With 5 bases clipped from V and 5 bases from J, the junction kept 8 bases outside the gene matches. Looked up from germline, CDR1 is GTSNPN and CDR2 is SVGIG (reference sequence). The CDR3 spells CAWGRTSLETQYF. In DNA form, the CDR3 reads TGTGCCTGGGGGAGGACTAGTTTGGAGACCCAGTACTTC.

V and J are TRBV7-9 and TRBJ2-1; D gene unclear. This CDR3 has 16 amino acids. V lost 4 bases to trimming and J lost 4 bases, with 17 bases between them. Germline V gives CDR1 SEHNR, CDR2 FQNEAQ (reference sequence). CDR3 loop: CASSYPKVLRYNEQFF. CDR3 nucleotide sequence: TGTGCCAGCAGCTACCCGAAAGTCCTGAGGTACAATGAGCAGTTCTTC. Based on the CDR3 plus reference TRBV7-9 and TRBJ2-1, the full variable domain is DTGVSQNPRHKITKRGQNVTFRCDPISEHNRLYWYRQTLGQGPEFLTYFQNEAQLEKSRLLSDRFSAERPKGSFSTLEIQRTEQGDSAMYLCASSYPKVLRYNEQFFGPGTRLTVL.

This chain joins TRBV28 and TRBJ1-1, with a tentative D call TRBD1 (5 bases). The germline V and J ends were trimmed by 6 bases and 3 bases, with 11 bases remaining between them. In germline, CDR1 is MDHEN, CDR2 SYDVKM. CDR3 length: 13 amino acids. The CDR3 coding sequence is TGTGCCAGCAGCTCAAGCAGGGACACTGAAGCTTTCTTT. This sequence encodes CASSSSRDTEAFF. Full variable domain (rest looked up from reference TRBV28 and TRBJ1-1): DVKVTQSSRYLVKRTGEKVFLECVQDMDHENMFWYRQDPGLGLRLIYFSYDVKMKEKGDIPEGYSVSREKKERFSLILESASTNQTSMYLCASSSSRDTEAFFGQGTRLTVV.

The J gene is TRBJ1-1, the V gene TRBV3-1 (or the pseudogene TRBV3-2); D perhaps matches TRBD1 (5 bases). The CDR3 is 14 residues long. The germline V gene encodes CDR1 LGHDT and CDR2 YNNKEL (reference sequence). V lost 4 bases, J lost 10 bases, and 19 bases lay in between. Written as DNA, the CDR3 is TGTGCCAGCAGCCTGATGGACCGCCCCAGGGCAGCTTTCTTT. It is translated as CASSLMDRPRAAFF.

V usage is TRBV7-3 and J usage is TRBJ1-1; the D is unclear. Trimming shortened V by 5 bases and J by 1 base, and 8 bases separated the two germline ends. The CDR3 is 13 residues long. Germline V gives CDR1 SGHTA, CDR2 FQGTGA. The CDR3 DNA follows: TGTGCCAGCAGCCTACAGAAGAACACTGAAGCTTTCTTT. It codes for CASSLQKNTEAFF.